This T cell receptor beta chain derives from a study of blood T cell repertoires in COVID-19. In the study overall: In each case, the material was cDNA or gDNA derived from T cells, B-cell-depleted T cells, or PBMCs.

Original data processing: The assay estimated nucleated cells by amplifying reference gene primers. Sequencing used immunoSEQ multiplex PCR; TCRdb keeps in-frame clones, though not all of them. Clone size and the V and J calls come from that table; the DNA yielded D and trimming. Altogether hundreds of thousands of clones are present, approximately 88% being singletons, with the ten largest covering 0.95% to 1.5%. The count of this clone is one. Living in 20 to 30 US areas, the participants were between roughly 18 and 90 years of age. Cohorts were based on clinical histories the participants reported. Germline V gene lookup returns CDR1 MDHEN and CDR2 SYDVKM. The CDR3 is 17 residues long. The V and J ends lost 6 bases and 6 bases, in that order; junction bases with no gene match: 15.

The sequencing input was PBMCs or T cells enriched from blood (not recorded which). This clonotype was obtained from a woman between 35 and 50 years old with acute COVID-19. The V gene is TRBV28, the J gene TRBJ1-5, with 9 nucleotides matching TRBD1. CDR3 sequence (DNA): TGTGCCAGCAGACTCGGGGACAGGGTAATCTGGGGTCAGCCCCAGCATTTT. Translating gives CASRLGDRVIWGQPQHF.